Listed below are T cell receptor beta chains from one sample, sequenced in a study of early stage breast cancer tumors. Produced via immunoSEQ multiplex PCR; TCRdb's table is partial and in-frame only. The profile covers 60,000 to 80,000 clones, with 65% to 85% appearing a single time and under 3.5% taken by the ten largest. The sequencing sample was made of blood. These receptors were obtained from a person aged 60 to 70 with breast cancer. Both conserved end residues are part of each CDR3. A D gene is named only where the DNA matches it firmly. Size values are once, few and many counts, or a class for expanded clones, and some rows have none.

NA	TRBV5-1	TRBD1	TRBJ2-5	TGCGCCAGCAGCGGTGTGACAGGGGCCGGGGAGACCCAGTACTTC	CASSGVTGAGETQYF
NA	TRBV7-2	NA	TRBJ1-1	TGTGCCAGCAGCTTAGTCGTTGAAGCTTTCTTT	CASSLVVEAFF
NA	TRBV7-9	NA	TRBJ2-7	TGTGCCAGCAGCCCCGACCGGGACCGTACCTACGAGCAGTACTTC	CASSPDRDRTYEQYF
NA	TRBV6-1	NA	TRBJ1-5	TGTGCCAGCAGTGCGGGAAAGGGGGATCAGCCCCAGCATTTT	CASSAGKGDQPQHF
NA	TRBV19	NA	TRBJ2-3	TGTGCCAGTAGTGGCCCATTGGACTTTATTACGCAGTATTTT	CASSGPLDFITQYF
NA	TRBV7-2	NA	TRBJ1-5	TGTGCCAGCAGCCCCTTCTCTCGTAGCGATCAGCCCCAGCATTTT	CASSPFSRSDQPQHF
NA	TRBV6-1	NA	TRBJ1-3	TGTGCCAGCAGTGAACAGGGTGTCGGCTCTGGAAACACCATATATTTT	CASSEQGVGSGNTIYF
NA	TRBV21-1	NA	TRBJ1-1	TGTGCCAGCAGCAAACGGCACAGGGCCCAGAACACTGAAGCTTTCTTT	CASSKRHRAQNTEAFF
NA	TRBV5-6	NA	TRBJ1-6	TGTGCCAGCAGCTTGACCGCTTCACCCCTCCACTTT	CASSLTASPLHF
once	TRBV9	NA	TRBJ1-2	TGTGCCAGCAGCCCTCAGGTTGGTCGGAACTCCTATGGCTACACCTTC	CASSPQVGRNSYGYTF
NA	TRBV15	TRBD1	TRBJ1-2	TGTGCCACCAGCAAACCTGACAGGGGGATCTATGGCTACACCTTC	CATSKPDRGIYGYTF
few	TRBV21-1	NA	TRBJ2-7	TGTGCCAGCAGCAAACCCCCGCTTCCGCGGGACTACGAGCAGTACTTC	CASSKPPLPRDYEQYF
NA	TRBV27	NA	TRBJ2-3	TGTGCCAGCAGCCCTAAAGTCGGCCGGAGCACAGATACGCAGTATTTT	CASSPKVGRSTDTQYF
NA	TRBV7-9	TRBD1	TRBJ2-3	TGTGCCAGCAGCTCGGGACAGCGCCTCACAGATACGCAGTATTTT	CASSSGQRLTDTQYF
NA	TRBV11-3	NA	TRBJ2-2	TGTGCCAGCAGCACCCGTAACACCGGGGAGCTGTTTTTT	CASSTRNTGELFF
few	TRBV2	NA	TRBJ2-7	TGTGCCAGCAGTAGGGACGGTTCCTACGAGCAGTACTTC	CASSRDGSYEQYF
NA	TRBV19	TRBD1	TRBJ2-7	TGTGCCAGTAGTAAAGTGACAGGGGAATACGAGCAGTACTTC	CASSKVTGEYEQYF
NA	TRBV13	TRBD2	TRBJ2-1	TGTGCCAGCAGCTCTGGACTAGAGGGCAATGAGCAGTTCTTC	CASSSGLEGNEQFF
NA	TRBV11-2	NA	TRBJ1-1	TGTGCCAGCAGCACCCCCAGTGGGCCAACAGCCGAAGCTTTCTTT	CASSTPSGPTAEAFF
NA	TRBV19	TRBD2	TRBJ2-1	TGTGCCAGTAGTATCCGTAGCGGGAGGGCCGGGGAGCAGTTCTTC	CASSIRSGRAGEQFF
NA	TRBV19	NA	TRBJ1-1	TGTGCCAGTAGTAAACAGATACTAGCGGGTGAAGCTTTCTTT	CASSKQILAGEAFF
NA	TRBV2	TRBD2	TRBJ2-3	TGTGCCAGCAGGTCACGTAGCGGGACTAGCACAGATACGCAGTATTTT	CASRSRSGTSTDTQYF
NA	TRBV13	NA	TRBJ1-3	TGTGCCAGCAGCTCGACAGGATCTAGCCAGGGCACCATATATTTT	CASSSTGSSQGTIYF
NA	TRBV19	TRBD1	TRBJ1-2	TGTGCCAGTAGTACCATGACAGGGGGCCCCGGAGGCTACACCTTC	CASSTMTGGPGGYTF
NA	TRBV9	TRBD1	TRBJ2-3	TGTGCCAGCAGCGTAGGTCAGGGGGACACAGATACGCAGTATTTT	CASSVGQGDTDTQYF
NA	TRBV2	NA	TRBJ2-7	TGTGCCAGTGGGGACAACAGGCCATCCGACGAGCAGTACTTC	CASGDNRPSDEQYF
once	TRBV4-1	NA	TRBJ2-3	TGCGCCAGCAGAGCGGCCGGGGGCACAGATACGCAGTATTTT	CASRAAGGTDTQYF
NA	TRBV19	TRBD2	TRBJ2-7	TGTGCCAGTAGAGAAAAGCCTAGCGGGAGATACGAGCAGTACTTC	CASREKPSGRYEQYF
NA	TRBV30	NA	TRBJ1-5	TGTGCCTGGAGTGTACCTTGGGACAGCAATCAGCCCCAGCATTTT	CAWSVPWDSNQPQHF
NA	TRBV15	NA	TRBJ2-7	TGTGCCACCAGCAGAGCAGGCGGCAACTACGAGCAGTACTTC	CATSRAGGNYEQYF
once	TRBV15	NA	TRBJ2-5	TGTGCCACCAGCAGAGATGCTGGCTTTCAAGAGACCCAGTACTTC	CATSRDAGFQETQYF
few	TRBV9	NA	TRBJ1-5	TGTGCCAGCAGCGTACCAAAAACGGGCCCCGCAGGGAGGCAGCCCCAGCATTTT	CASSVPKTGPAGRQPQHF
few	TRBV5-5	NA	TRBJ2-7	TGTGCCAGCAGCCGGAGGGAGTACTACGAGCAGTACTTC	CASSRREYYEQYF
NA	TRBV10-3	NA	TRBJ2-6	TGTGCCATCAGTGAGTCTGGAACCGGGGCCAACGTCCTGACTTTC	CAISESGTGANVLTF
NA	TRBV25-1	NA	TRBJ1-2	TGTGCCAGCAGTGAATTCTTCGATCCAAGGGATAACTATGGCTACACCTTC	CASSEFFDPRDNYGYTF
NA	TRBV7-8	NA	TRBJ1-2	TGTGCCAGCAGCTTCTCCCGGACAGTGGCTCGAACCTTC	CASSFSRTVARTF
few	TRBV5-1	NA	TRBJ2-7	TGCGCCAGCAGCACCCAACGAAGACACGAGCAGTACTTC	CASSTQRRHEQYF
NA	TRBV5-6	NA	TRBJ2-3	TGTGCCAGCAGCTTCCGGGGACGTTCCACAGATACGCAGTATTTT	CASSFRGRSTDTQYF
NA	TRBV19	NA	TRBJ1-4	TGTGCCAGTAGCGGGGGACTGTTGGCTGAAAAACTGTTTTTT	CASSGGLLAEKLFF
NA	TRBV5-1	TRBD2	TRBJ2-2	TGCGCCAGCAGCTTTGTAGCGGGAGGGTTGAGCACCGGGGAGCTGTTTTTT	CASSFVAGGLSTGELFF
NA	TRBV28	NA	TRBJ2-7	TGTGCCAACAGTTTGGGATACGAGCAGTACTTC	CANSLGYEQYF
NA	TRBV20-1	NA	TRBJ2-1	TGCAGTGCCCTGGCGTTCAATGAGCAGTTCTTC	CSALAFNEQFF
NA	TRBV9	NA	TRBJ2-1	TGTGCCAGCAGCGTAGGGGATCTTAGGTATGAGCAGTTCTTC	CASSVGDLRYEQFF
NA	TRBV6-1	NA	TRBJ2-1	TGTGCCAGCAGTCAAGGGGTCTACAATGAGCAGTTCTTC	CASSQGVYNEQFF